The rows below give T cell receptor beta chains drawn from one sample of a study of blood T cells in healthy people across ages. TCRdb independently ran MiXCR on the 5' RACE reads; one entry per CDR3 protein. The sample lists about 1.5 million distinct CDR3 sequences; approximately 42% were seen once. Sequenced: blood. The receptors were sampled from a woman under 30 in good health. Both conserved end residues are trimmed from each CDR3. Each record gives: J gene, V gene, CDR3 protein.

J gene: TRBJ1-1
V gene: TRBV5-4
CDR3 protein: ASTGGGVNTEAF

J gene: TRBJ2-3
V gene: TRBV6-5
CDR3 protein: ASSADWGTQY

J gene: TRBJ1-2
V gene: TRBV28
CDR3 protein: ASRALGDNNYGYT

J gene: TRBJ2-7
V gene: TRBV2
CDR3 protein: ASRQSPYEQY

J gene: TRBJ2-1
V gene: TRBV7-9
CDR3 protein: ASSQRERYNEQF

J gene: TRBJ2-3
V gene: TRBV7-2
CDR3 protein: ASSLFSASGSGSSTDTQY

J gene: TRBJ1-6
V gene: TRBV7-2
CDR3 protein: ASSARNSTGESYNSPLH

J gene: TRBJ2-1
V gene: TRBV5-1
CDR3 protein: ASSPGTGAPFDEQF

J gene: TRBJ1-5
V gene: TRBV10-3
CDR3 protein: AISESLSNQPQH

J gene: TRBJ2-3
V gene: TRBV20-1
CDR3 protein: SASGTSGSGDTQY

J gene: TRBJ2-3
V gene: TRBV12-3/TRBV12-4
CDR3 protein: ASSPRGAGGRFSTDTQY

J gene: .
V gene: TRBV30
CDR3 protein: VAGAPYEQY

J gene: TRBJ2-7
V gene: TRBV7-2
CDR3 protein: ASSFQETRGLEQY

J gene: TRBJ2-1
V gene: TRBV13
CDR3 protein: ASMPRWNEQF

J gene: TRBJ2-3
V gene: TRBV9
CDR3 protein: ASSPGRLAGAQSGDTQY

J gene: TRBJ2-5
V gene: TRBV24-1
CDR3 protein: ATSEPGRKDNEQY

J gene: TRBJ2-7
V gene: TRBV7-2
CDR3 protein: ASSPPIRGPYEQY

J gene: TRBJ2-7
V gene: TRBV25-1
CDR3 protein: ASSGTGVAASYEQY

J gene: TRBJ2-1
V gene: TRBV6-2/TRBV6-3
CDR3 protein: ASRKGEQF

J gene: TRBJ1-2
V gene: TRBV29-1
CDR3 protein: SVDYILVQGWYTNYGYT

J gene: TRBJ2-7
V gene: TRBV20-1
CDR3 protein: SARDIGGVGYEQY

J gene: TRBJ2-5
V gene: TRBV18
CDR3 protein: ASSPGGTPGTQY

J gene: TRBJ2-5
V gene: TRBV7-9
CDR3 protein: ASIVRRGPQETQY

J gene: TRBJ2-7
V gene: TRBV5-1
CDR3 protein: ASSLGDLRTYEQY

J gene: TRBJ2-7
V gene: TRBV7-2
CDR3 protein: ASSSGTQTYEQY

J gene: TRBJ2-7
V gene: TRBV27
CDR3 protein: ASMGGISYNEQY

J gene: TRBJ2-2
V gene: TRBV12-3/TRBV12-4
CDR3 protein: ASRRPGVGELF

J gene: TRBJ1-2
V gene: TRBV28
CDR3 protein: ASSEQGPGYT

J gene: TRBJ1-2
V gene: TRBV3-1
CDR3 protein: ASSPRETPNYGYT

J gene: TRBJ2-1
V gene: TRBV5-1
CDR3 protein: ASSPTMGGYNEQF

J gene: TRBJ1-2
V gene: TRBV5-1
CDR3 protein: ASSIRTAQYGYT

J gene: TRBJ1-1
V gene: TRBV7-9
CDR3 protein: ASIQGASEAF

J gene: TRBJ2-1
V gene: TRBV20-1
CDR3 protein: SAPDTAGSSYNEQF

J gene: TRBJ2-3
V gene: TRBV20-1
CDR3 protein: SAKVGGRGGLDTQY

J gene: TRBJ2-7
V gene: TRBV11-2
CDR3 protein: ASSLEVGELRSYEQY

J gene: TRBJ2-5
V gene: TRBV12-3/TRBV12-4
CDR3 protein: ASSPPHSGGAPEQY

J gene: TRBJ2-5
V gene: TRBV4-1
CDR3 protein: AGSTRGLVKETQY

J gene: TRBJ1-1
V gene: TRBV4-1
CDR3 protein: ASSHRQGGSTEAF

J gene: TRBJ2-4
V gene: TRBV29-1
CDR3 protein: SVEEDGSKNIQY

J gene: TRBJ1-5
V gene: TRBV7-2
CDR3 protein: ASSNRGEYQPQH

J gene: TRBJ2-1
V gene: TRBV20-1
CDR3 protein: SASEPGGGDEQF

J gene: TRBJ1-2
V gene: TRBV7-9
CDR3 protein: ASSPWDEEEVYGYT

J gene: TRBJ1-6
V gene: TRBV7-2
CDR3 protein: ASNRDRGAPPH